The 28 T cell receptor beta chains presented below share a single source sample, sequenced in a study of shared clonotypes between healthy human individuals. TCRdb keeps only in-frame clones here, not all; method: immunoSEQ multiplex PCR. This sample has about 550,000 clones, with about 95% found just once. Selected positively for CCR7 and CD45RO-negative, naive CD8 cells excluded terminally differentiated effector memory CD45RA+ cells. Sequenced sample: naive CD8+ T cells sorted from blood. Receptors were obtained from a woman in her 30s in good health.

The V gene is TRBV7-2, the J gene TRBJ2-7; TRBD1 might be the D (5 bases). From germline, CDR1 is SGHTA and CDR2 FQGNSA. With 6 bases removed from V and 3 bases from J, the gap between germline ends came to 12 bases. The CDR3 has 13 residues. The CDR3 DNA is TGTGCCAGCAGATCTGACAGTTTCTACGAGCAGTACTTC. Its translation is CASRSDSFYEQYF.

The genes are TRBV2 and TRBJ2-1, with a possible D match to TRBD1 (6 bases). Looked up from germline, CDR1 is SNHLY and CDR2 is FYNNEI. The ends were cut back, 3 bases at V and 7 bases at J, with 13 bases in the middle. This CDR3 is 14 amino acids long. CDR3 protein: CASSDRGDWNEQFF. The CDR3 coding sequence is TGTGCCAGCAGTGACAGGGGTGATTGGAATGAGCAGTTCTTC.

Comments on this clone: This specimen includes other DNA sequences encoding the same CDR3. The CDR3 nucleotides read TGTGCCAGCGGCATAAGCTACGAGCAGTACTTC. It yields the protein CASGISYEQYF. The chain joins TRBV27 to TRBJ2-7; D not certain. Trimming stripped 8 bases from V and 3 bases from J, with 8 bases between. The germline CDR1 and CDR2 sequences are MNHEY and SMNVEV (reference sequence). The CDR3 length is 11 residues.

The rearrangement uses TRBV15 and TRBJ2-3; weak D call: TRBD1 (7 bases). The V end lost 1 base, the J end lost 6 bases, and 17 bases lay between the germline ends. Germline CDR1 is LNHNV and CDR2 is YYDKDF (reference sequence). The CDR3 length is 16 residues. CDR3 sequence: CATSRAIGGGMDTQYF. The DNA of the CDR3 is TGTGCCACCAGCAGAGCCATAGGGGGCGGGATGGATACGCAGTATTTT.

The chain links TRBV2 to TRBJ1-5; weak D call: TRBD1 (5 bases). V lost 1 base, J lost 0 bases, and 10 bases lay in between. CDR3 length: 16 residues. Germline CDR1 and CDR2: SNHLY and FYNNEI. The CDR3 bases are TGTGCCAGCAGTGAAGGAACAGGTTATAGCAATCAGCCCCAGCATTTT. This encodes CASSEGTGYSNQPQHF.

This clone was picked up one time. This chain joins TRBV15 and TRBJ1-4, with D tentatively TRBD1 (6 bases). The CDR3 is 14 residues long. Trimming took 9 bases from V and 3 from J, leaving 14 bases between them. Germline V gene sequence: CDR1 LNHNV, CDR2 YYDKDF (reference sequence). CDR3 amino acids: CATSTGTPNEKLFF. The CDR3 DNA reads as TGTGCCACAAGTACGGGGACACCTAATGAAAAACTGTTTTTT. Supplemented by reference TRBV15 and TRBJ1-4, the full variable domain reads DAMVIQNPRYQVTQFGKPVTLSCSQTLNHNVMYWYQQKSSQAPKLLFHYYDKDFNNEADTPDNFQSRRPNTSFCFLDIRSPGLGDTAMYLCATSTGTPNEKLFFGSGTQLSVL.

CDR3 sequence: CAIQEGGESGYTF. The CDR3, as DNA: TGTGCCATTCAGGAAGGGGGGGAATCTGGCTACACCTTC. The chain combines TRBV15 with TRBJ1-2, with a weak D call TRBD1 (6 bases). V dropped 10 bases and J dropped 7 bases, with 19 bases sitting between them. This CDR3 contains 13 residues. CDR1 and CDR2 from the germline V gene are LNHNV and YYDKDF (reference sequence).

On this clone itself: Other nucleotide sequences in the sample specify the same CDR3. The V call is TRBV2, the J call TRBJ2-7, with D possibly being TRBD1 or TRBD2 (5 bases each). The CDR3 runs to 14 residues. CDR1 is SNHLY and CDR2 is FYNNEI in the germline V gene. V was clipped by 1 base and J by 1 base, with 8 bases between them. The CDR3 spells CASSEGGISYEQYF. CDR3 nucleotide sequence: TGTGCCAGCAGTGAAGGGGGGATTTCCTACGAGCAGTACTTC.

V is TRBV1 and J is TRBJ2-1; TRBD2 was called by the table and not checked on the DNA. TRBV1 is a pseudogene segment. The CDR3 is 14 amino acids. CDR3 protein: CTSSGRGAYNEQFF. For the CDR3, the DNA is TGCACCAGCAGTGGGAGGGGAGCATACAATGAGCAGTTCTTC.

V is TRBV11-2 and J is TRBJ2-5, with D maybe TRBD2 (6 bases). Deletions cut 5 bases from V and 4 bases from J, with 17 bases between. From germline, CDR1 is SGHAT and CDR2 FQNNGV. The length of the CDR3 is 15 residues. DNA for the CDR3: TGTGCCAGCAGCCCCTCAGCGGGCTTGGTAGAGACCCAGTACTTC. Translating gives CASSPSAGLVETQYF.

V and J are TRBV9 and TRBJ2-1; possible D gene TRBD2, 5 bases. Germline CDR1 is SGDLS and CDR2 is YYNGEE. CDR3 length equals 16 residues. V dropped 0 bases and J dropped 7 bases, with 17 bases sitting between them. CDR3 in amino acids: CASSVASKMIKNEQFF. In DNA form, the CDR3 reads TGTGCCAGCAGCGTAGCTAGCAAGATGATTAAAAATGAGCAGTTCTTC. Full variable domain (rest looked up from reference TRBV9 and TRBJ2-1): DSGVTQTPKHLITATGQRVTLRCSPRSGDLSVYWYQQSLDQGLQFLIQYYNGEERAKGNILERFSAQQFPDLHSELNLSSLELGDSALYFCASSVASKMIKNEQFFGPGTRLTVL.

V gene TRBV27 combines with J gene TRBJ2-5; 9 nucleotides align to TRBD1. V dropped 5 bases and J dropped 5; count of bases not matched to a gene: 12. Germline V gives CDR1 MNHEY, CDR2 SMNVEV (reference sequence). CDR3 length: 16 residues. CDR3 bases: TGTGCCAGCAGTGCCAGTCCCGGGACAGGGATGGAGACCCAGTACTTC. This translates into CASSASPGTGMETQYF.

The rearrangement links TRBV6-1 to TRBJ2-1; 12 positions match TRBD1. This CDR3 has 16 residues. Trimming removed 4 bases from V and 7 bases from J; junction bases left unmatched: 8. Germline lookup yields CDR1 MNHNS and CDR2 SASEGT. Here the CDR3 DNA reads TGTGCCAGCAGTGGAATAAAGGGACAGGGGGCTAATGAGCAGTTCTTC. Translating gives CASSGIKGQGANEQFF.

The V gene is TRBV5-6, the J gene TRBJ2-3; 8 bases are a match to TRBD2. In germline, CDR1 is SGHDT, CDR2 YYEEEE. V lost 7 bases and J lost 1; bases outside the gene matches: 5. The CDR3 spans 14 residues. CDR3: CASRDGGGTDTQYF. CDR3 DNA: TGTGCCAGCCGCGACGGGGGGGGCACAGATACGCAGTATTTT. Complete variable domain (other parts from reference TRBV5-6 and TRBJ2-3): DAGVTQSPTHLIKTRGQQVTLRCSPKSGHDTVSWYQQALGQGPQFIFQYYEEEERQRGNFPDRFSGHQFPNYSSELNVNALLLGDSALYLCASRDGGGTDTQYFGPGTRLTVL.

The CDR3 loop reads CASSSTGYSGNTIYF. The CDR3 nucleotides read TGTGCCAGCAGTTCTACAGGGTACTCTGGAAACACCATATATTTT. V usage is TRBV27 and J usage is TRBJ1-3; TRBD1 is a possible D gene (6 bases). This CDR3 is built from 15 residues. Between the trimmed V and J ends, which lost 4 bases and 0 bases, there was a span of 10 bases. CDR1 is MNHEY and CDR2 is SMNVEV in the germline V gene (reference sequence).

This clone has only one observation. DNA for the CDR3: TGTGCCAGCAGCTTAGGGTGGGACAGCGGAAACACTGAAGCTTTCTTT. Its protein product is CASSLGWDSGNTEAFF. This rearrangement joins TRBV7-9 to TRBJ1-1; the match to TRBD1 covers 7 bases. Germline CDR1 is SEHNR and CDR2 is FQNEAQ (reference sequence). The CDR3 contains 16 residues. V shed 1 base and J 2 bases; nucleotides not matched to a gene: 7.

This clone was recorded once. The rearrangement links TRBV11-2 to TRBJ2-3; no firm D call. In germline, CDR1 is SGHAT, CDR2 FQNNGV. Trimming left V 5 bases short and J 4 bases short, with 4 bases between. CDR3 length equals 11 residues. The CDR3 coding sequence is TGTGCCAGCAGCGAATCAGATACGCAGTATTTT. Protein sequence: CASSESDTQYF.

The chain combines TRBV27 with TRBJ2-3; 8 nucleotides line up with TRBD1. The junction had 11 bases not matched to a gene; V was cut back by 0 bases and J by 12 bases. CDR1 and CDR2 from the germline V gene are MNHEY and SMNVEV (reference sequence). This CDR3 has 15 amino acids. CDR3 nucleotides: TGTGCCAGCAGTTTATCGTCAGGGGGCCTGCAGACACAGTATTTT. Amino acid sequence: CASSLSSGGLQTQYF.

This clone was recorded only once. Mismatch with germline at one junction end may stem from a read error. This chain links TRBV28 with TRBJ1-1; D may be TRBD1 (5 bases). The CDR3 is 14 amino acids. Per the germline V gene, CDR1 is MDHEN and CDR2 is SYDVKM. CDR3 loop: CASSLTEMNTEDFF. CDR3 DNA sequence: TGTGCCAGCAGCTTGACAGAAATGAACACTGAAGATTTCTTT.

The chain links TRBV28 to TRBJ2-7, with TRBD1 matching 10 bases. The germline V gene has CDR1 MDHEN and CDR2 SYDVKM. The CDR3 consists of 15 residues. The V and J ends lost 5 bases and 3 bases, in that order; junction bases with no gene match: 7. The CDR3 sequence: CASSPAGTGVYEQYF. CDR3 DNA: TGTGCCAGCAGTCCTGCCGGGACAGGGGTCTACGAGCAGTACTTC.

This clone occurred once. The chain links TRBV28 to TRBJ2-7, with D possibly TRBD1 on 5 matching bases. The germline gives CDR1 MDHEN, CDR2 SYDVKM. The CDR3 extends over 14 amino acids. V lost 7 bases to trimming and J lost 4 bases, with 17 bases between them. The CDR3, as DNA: TGTGCCAGCACCATCGGCAGGGCCGGGTACGAGCAGTACTTC. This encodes CASTIGRAGYEQYF.

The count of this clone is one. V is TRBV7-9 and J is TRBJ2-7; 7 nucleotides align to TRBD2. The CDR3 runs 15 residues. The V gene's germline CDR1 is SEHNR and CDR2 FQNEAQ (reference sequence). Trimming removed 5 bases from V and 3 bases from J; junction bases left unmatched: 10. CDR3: CASSETGTTIYEQYF. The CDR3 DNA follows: TGTGCCAGCAGCGAGACCGGGACTACAATCTACGAGCAGTACTTC.

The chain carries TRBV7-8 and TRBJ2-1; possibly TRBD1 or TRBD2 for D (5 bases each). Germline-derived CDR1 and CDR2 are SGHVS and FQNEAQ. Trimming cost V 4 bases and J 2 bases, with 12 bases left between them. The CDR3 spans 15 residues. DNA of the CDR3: TGTGCCAGCAGCTGGGGACGCCCGCCCTACAATGAGCAGTTCTTC. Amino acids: CASSWGRPPYNEQFF.

CDR3 nucleotides: TGTGCCAGTACCAAGGGTGGGTTGGAGACCCAGTACTTC. It is translated as CASTKGGLETQYF. V and J are TRBV19 and TRBJ2-5; the D is unclear. Germline-derived CDR1 and CDR2 are LNHDA and SQIVND (reference sequence). Trimming took 7 bases from V and 5 from J, leaving 14 bases between them. The CDR3 length is 13 residues.

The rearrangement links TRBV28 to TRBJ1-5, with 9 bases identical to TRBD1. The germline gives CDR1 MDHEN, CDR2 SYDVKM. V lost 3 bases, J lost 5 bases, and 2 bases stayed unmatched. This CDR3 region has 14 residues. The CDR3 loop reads CASSFWTGDQPQHF. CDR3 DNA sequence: TGTGCCAGCAGTTTCTGGACAGGGGATCAGCCCCAGCATTTT. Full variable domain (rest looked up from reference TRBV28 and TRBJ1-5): DVKVTQSSRYLVKRTGEKVFLECVQDMDHENMFWYRQDPGLGLRLIYFSYDVKMKEKGDIPEGYSVSREKKERFSLILESASTNQTSMYLCASSFWTGDQPQHFGDGTRLSIL.

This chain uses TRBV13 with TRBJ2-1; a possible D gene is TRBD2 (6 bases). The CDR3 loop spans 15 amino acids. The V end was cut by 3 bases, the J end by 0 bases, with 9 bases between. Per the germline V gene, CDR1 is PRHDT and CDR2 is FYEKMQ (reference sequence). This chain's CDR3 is CASSFGGYSYNEQFF. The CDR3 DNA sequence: TGTGCCAGCAGCTTTGGAGGGTACTCCTACAATGAGCAGTTCTTC.

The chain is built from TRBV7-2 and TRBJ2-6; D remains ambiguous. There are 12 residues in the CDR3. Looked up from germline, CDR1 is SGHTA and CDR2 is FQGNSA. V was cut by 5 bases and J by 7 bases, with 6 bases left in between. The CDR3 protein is CASSLLANVLTF. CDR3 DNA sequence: TGTGCCAGCAGCCTCTTAGCCAACGTCCTGACTTTC.

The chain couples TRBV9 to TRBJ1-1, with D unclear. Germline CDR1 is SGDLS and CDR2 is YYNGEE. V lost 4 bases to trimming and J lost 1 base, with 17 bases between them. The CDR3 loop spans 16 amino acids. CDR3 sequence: CASSHLPREANTEAFF. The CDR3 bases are TGTGCCAGCAGCCATCTCCCGAGGGAGGCGAACACTGAAGCTTTCTTT.